The 21 T cell receptor beta chains listed next were all sequenced from one sample in a study of blood T cell repertoires in COVID-19. Produced via immunoSEQ multiplex PCR; TCRdb's table is partial and in-frame only. The table has approximately 300,000 clones, under 90% seen once. The sequenced material came from PBMCs or T cells enriched from blood (not recorded which). The receptor source for this set is a man in his fifties or sixties who had recovered from COVID-19.

The gene calls are TRBV7-9 and TRBJ1-2; D is perhaps TRBD1 (6 bases). Trimming left V 4 bases short and J 5 bases short, with 23 bases between. This CDR3 has 17 residues. CDR1 is SEHNR and CDR2 is FQNEAQ in the germline V gene (reference sequence). CDR3 residues: CASSSGRGNVEKYGYTF. In nucleotides, the CDR3 is TGTGCCAGCAGCTCCGGAAGGGGGAATGTGGAGAAATATGGCTACACCTTC. Complete variable domain (other parts from reference TRBV7-9 and TRBJ1-2): DTGVSQNPRHKITKRGQNVTFRCDPISEHNRLYWYRQTLGQGPEFLTYFQNEAQLEKSRLLSDRFSAERPKGSFSTLEIQRTEQGDSAMYLCASSSGRGNVEKYGYTFGSGTRLTVV.

The chain combines TRBV2 with TRBJ2-2; possibly TRBD2 for D (5 bases). V was trimmed by 7 bases and J by 7 bases, leaving 16 bases between them. Germline V CDR1 and CDR2: SNHLY, FYNNEI. The CDR3 runs 14 residues. As DNA, the CDR3 is TGTGCCAGCAACAGAGGGTCCGGGAACGGGGAGCTGTTTTTT. It encodes CASNRGSGNGELFF. The full variable domain, completed using reference TRBV2 and TRBJ2-2, is EPEVTQTPSHQVTQMGQEVILRCVPISNHLYFYWYRQILGQKVEFLVSFYNNEISEKSEIFDDQFSVERPDGSNFTLKIRSTKLEDSAMYFCASNRGSGNGELFFGEGSRLTVL.

In DNA, the CDR3 is TGTGCCAGTGCGAGGTCCGAGAATCAGCCCCAGCATTTT. This gives the protein CASARSENQPQHF. This chain joins TRBV19 and TRBJ1-5; D unresolved. CDR3 length: 13 residues. V lost 8 bases and J lost 4, with 12 bases in between. Per the germline V gene, CDR1 is LNHDA and CDR2 is SQIVND (reference sequence).

This chain uses TRBV4-1 with TRBJ2-1, with TRBD2 matching over 11 bases. The CDR3 is made up of 16 amino acids. Germline V gene data show CDR1 as MGHRA and CDR2 as YSYEKL. V shed 4 bases, J shed 7 bases, and the junction held 9 bases outside the gene matches. CDR3 in amino acids: CASSLKVAGGPNEQFF. The CDR3 DNA reads as TGCGCCAGCAGCCTAAAGGTAGCGGGAGGGCCTAATGAGCAGTTCTTC.

This chain links TRBV28 with TRBJ2-3; no firm D call. The germline gives CDR1 MDHEN, CDR2 SYDVKM. V was shortened by 2 bases and J by 5 bases, with 5 bases between the two germline ends. The CDR3 spans 12 residues. CDR3 in amino acids: CASSLILDTQYF. CDR3 bases: TGTGCCAGCAGTTTAATTCTAGATACGCAGTATTTT.

The V gene is TRBV28, the J gene TRBJ2-7; D is possibly TRBD2 (6 bases). Trimming pared 7 bases from V and 5 bases from J, leaving 21 bases between. There are 15 residues in the CDR3. Germline-derived CDR1 and CDR2 are MDHEN and SYDVKM. DNA of the CDR3: TGTGCCAGCATCCCCGGGGGTTTAGGACCTAACGAGCAGTACTTC. This translates into CASIPGGLGPNEQYF.

The chain carries TRBV5-6 and TRBJ2-7, with 7 bases fitting TRBD2. V trimming: 3 bases; J trimming: 5 bases; junction bases outside the gene matches: 11. Germline assignment: CDR1 SGHDT and CDR2 YYEEEE. This CDR3 comprises 15 residues. The CDR3 bases are TGTGCCAGCAGCTCGCGGGGGTCTGGCGGGGACGAGCAGTACTTC. Its translation: CASSSRGSGGDEQYF. The full variable domain, with the rest looked up from reference TRBV5-6 and TRBJ2-7, is DAGVTQSPTHLIKTRGQQVTLRCSPKSGHDTVSWYQQALGQGPQFIFQYYEEEERQRGNFPDRFSGHQFPNYSSELNVNALLLGDSALYLCASSSRGSGGDEQYFGPGTRLTVT.

The chain carries TRBV5-1 and TRBJ2-3; 11 nucleotides match TRBD2. V lost 2 bases and J lost 3; bases outside the gene matches: 8. Germline loops: CDR1 SGHRS, CDR2 YFSETQ. The CDR3 covers 17 residues. In nucleotides, the CDR3 is TGCGCCAGCAGCTTCCTGCAGACTAGCGGGAAGACAGATACGCAGTATTTT. As protein: CASSFLQTSGKTDTQYF.

The rearrangement joins TRBV6-4 to TRBJ1-5; D is uncertain. This CDR3 comprises 13 residues. CDR1 and CDR2 from the germline V gene are MRHNA and SNTAGT. Trimming took 5 bases from V and 4 from J, leaving 9 bases between them. As DNA, the CDR3 is TGTGCCAGCAGTCCGGAGATTAATCAGCCCCAGCATTTT. Its protein product is CASSPEINQPQHF.

The genes are TRBV5-5 and TRBJ2-1; D remains ambiguous. Trimming removed 6 bases at V and 6 bases at J, with 16 bases between. CDR3 length: 14 residues. Germline values: CDR1 SGHKS, CDR2 YYEKEE (reference sequence). The CDR3 reads CASTYIGGGNEQFF. CDR3 nucleotide sequence: TGTGCCAGCACCTACATAGGCGGCGGCAATGAGCAGTTCTTC.

This clone was observed once. The gene calls are TRBV5-1 and TRBJ2-2; TRBD2 aligns across 13 bases. Trimming removed 5 bases from V and 0 bases from J; junction bases left unmatched: 4. This CDR3 is 17 amino acids long. Germline V gene sequence: CDR1 SGHRS, CDR2 YFSETQ. CDR3 nucleotides: TGCGCCAGCAGGGGACTAGCGGGACAGGCGAACACCGGGGAGCTGTTTTTT. Its protein product is CASRGLAGQANTGELFF. The full variable domain, rest sourced from reference TRBV5-1 and TRBJ2-2, is KAGVTQTPRYLIKTRGQQVTLSCSPISGHRSVSWYQQTPGQGLQFLFEYFSETQRNKGNFPGRFSGRQFSNSRSEMNVSTLELGDSALYLCASRGLAGQANTGELFFGEGSRLTVL.

The chain recombines TRBV12-3 or TRBV12-4 with TRBJ1-1; D uncertain. Trimming stripped 5 bases from V and 11 bases from J, with 9 bases between. There are 10 residues in the CDR3. The CDR3: CASSHSRAFF. CDR3 nucleotide sequence: TGTGCCAGCAGTCATTCGCGGGCTTTCTTT.

V and J are TRBV11-1 and TRBJ2-7; 8 positions match TRBD2. CDR1 and CDR2 (germline): SGHAT, FQDESV (reference sequence). This CDR3 comprises 15 residues. J was trimmed by 0 bases and V by 5 bases; bases with no gene match: 6. CDR3 nucleotide sequence: TGTGCCAGCAGCCCCAGCGGGAGCGGCTCCTACGAGCAGTACTTC. This gives the protein CASSPSGSGSYEQYF. Drawing the rest from reference TRBV11-1 and TRBJ2-7, the complete variable domain is EAEVAQSPRYKITEKSQAVAFWCDPISGHATLYWYRQILGQGPELLVQFQDESVVDDSQLPKDRFSAERLKGVDSTLKIQPAELGDSAMYLCASSPSGSGSYEQYFGPGTRLTVT.

The chain uses TRBV6-6 and TRBJ1-1, with 10 bases lining up with TRBD1. Germline V lookup: CDR1 MNHNY, CDR2 SVGAGI (reference sequence). The length of the CDR3 is 15 residues. V trimming: 4 bases; J trimming: 11 bases; junction bases outside the gene matches: 13. The CDR3 sequence: CASSLPTGGSQGAFF. As DNA, the CDR3 is TGTGCCAGCAGTTTACCGACAGGGGGCTCGCAAGGGGCTTTCTTT.

This clone was detected once. DNA for the CDR3: TGTGCCACCAGTGAGGGGCTAGCGGGAGGGGGAGAGACCCAGTACTTC. It translates to CATSEGLAGGGETQYF. The chain is built from TRBV24-1 and TRBJ2-5; the match to TRBD2 covers 12 bases. In germline, CDR1 is KGHDR, CDR2 SFDVKD. This CDR3 is built from 16 residues. Losses at the gene ends were 4 bases for V and 4 bases for J; bases not matched to a gene: 6.

This clone came up many times. This chain links TRBV6-2 or TRBV6-3 with TRBJ2-7, with 10 bases fitting TRBD1. From germline, CDR1 is MNHEY and CDR2 SVGEGT. This CDR3 is built from 17 residues. V was pared by 4 bases and J by 5 bases, with 14 bases of the junction left unmatched. The CDR3: CASSSRDRGLGFHEQYF. The CDR3 nucleotides are TGTGCCAGCAGTTCCCGGGACAGGGGCCTCGGATTCCACGAGCAGTACTTC.

In this sample, this clone turned up once. The chain joins TRBV14 to TRBJ2-2; D unclear. V lost 5 bases and J lost 4, with 11 bases in between. The CDR3 spans 14 residues. The germline CDR1 and CDR2 sequences are SGHDN and FVKESK. Here the CDR3 reads CASSFVSSTGELFF. Written as DNA, the CDR3 is TGTGCCAGCAGCTTTGTGTCGAGCACCGGGGAGCTGTTTTTT.

V is TRBV3-1 (or the pseudogene TRBV3-2) and J is TRBJ2-3; 8 bases are shared with TRBD2. V gave up 3 bases and J gave up 3 bases; unmatched junction bases: 8. The CDR3 has 16 amino acids. Germline V CDR1 and CDR2: LGHDT, YNNKEL (reference sequence). The CDR3 loop reads CASSQGTRGFTDTQYF. The CDR3 nucleotides read TGTGCCAGCAGCCAGGGGACTAGGGGGTTTACAGATACGCAGTATTTT.

The chain combines TRBV11-2 with TRBJ1-2; D gene ambiguous. The CDR3 totals 13 residues. V was clipped by 0 bases and J by 7 bases, with 9 bases between them. Germline CDR1 and CDR2: SGHAT and FQNNGV. The CDR3 nucleotides are TGTGCCAGCAGCTTAGATTTGGGGAGTGGCTACACCTTC. Its translation is CASSLDLGSGYTF.

The chain employs TRBV7-2 and TRBJ1-1; the D gene is possibly TRBD1 (5 bases). The germline gives CDR1 SGHTA, CDR2 FQGNSA. This CDR3 has 14 amino acids. V was trimmed by 1 base and J by 6 bases, leaving 12 bases between them. The CDR3 loop is CASSLDRGWAEAFF. The CDR3 DNA reads TGTGCCAGCAGCTTAGATAGGGGATGGGCTGAAGCTTTCTTT.

Only one count was recorded for this clone. The chain employs TRBV7-2 and TRBJ2-7; 9 positions agree with TRBD2. The CDR3 is 14 amino acids. J gave up 3 bases and V 8 bases, and 8 bases lay outside the gene matches. CDR1 is SGHTA, CDR2 FQGNSA, per germline. The CDR3 loop reads CASSAGGIIYEQYF. Here the CDR3 DNA reads TGTGCCAGCTCAGCGGGAGGAATTATCTACGAGCAGTACTTC.